The 11 T cell receptor beta chains presented below share a single source sample, sequenced in a study of TIL therapy for anti-PD-1-resistant metastatic lung cancer. Sequencing used immunoSEQ v3. The protocol was immunoSEQ multiplex PCR, while the TCRdb copy is restricted to in-frame clones and leaves out a portion. This sample has just under 60,000 clones, with roughly 70% found just once. Time point indicated: pre-treatment sample, taken before nivolumab and TIL therapy. Sequenced here: blood, sampled at baseline. All receptors derive from a person between 30 and 79 years old with non-small cell lung cancer.

V is TRBV6-5 and J is TRBJ2-2; D may be TRBD1 (6 bases). With 4 bases removed from V and 6 bases from J, the gap between germline ends came to 15 bases. Germline CDR1 is MNHEY and CDR2 is SVGAGI. This CDR3 region has 15 residues. CDR3 loop: CASSSLGGVAGELFF. The CDR3 bases are TGTGCCAGCAGTTCTTTAGGGGGTGTAGCCGGGGAGCTGTTTTTT.

The rearrangement links TRBV19 to TRBJ1-5; the match to TRBD1 covers 8 bases. Germline lookup yields CDR1 LNHDA and CDR2 SQIVND (reference sequence). V was clipped by 4 bases and J by 2 bases; unmatched bases: 4. CDR3 length equals 15 residues. As DNA, the CDR3 is TGTGCCAGTAGTACTGGACAGGGCGGCAATCAGCCCCAGCATTTT. It translates to CASSTGQGGNQPQHF. The entire variable domain, with the rest obtained from reference TRBV19 and TRBJ1-5, is as follows: DGGITQSPKYLFRKEGQNVTLSCEQNLNHDAMYWYRQDPGQGLRLIYYSQIVNDFQKGDIAEGYSVSREKKESFPLTVTSAQKNPTAFYLCASSTGQGGNQPQHFGDGTRLSIL.

The chain carries TRBV5-1 and TRBJ1-5; D call uncertain. There are 16 residues in the CDR3. The germline V gene encodes CDR1 SGHRS and CDR2 YFSETQ. Trimming pared 0 bases from V and 0 bases from J, leaving 10 bases between. CDR3 sequence reads: CASSLGDTNSNQPQHF. As DNA, the CDR3 is TGCGCCAGCAGCTTGGGCGACACTAATAGCAATCAGCCCCAGCATTTT.

J is TRBJ2-7 and V is TRBV6-5, with D possibly matching TRBD1 (6 bases). The CDR3 has 15 residues. Trimming stripped 0 bases from V and 3 bases from J, with 12 bases between. The germline CDR1 and CDR2 sequences are MNHEY and SVGAGI. The CDR3 spells CASSYSKAGVYEQYF. The CDR3 DNA sequence: TGTGCCAGCAGTTACTCGAAGGCAGGGGTCTACGAGCAGTACTTC.

This chain joins TRBV6-6 and TRBJ2-7, with TRBD1 identical over 8 bases. Looked up from germline, CDR1 is MNHNY and CDR2 is SVGAGI (reference sequence). V was pared by 4 bases and J by 3 bases, with 8 bases of the junction left unmatched. The CDR3 is 15 amino acids. The CDR3 region is CASSSPGQGNYEQYF. CDR3 bases: TGTGCCAGCAGTTCCCCCGGACAGGGCAACTACGAGCAGTACTTC.

This rearrangement joins TRBV30 to TRBJ1-6, with a tentative D call TRBD1 (6 bases). This CDR3 is 17 amino acids long. V gave up 2 bases and J gave up 5 bases, with 19 bases separating them. The germline gives CDR1 GTSNPN, CDR2 SVGIG (reference sequence). The CDR3, as DNA: TGTGCCTGGAGTACAACATGGACAGTCCGGGATAATTCACCCCTCCACTTT. Protein sequence: CAWSTTWTVRDNSPLHF.

The chain uses TRBV9 and TRBJ1-1; D not resolved. Germline V gene lookup returns CDR1 SGDLS and CDR2 YYNGEE. The CDR3 length is 15 residues. Trimming took off 0 bases at V and 0 bases at J, with 9 bases between the two ends. As DNA, the CDR3 is TGTGCCAGCAGCGTAGTCGGACGGATGAACACTGAAGCTTTCTTT. Protein product: CASSVVGRMNTEAFF.

The V and J genes are TRBV28 and TRBJ1-5; no clear D gene. Per the germline V gene, CDR1 is MDHEN and CDR2 is SYDVKM. With 3 bases removed from V and 0 bases from J, the gap between germline ends came to 12 bases. The CDR3 contains 16 residues. The CDR3, as DNA: TGTGCCAGCAGTTTCCCCACACCCTATAGCAATCAGCCCCAGCATTTT. This codes for CASSFPTPYSNQPQHF.

J is TRBJ2-5 and V is TRBV20-1; maybe TRBD2 (5 bases). The germline gives CDR1 DFQATT, CDR2 SNEGSKA (reference sequence). Trimming removed 7 bases at V and 6 bases at J, with 12 bases between. This CDR3 has 11 residues. CDR3 coding DNA: TGCAGTGGAGCGGCCGGCCAGACCCAGTACTTC. Amino acids: CSGAAGQTQYF.

The chain joins TRBV27 to TRBJ1-3; 8 bases align to TRBD1. V shed 0 bases, J shed 1 base, and the junction held 8 bases outside the gene matches. Germline CDR1 is MNHEY and CDR2 is SMNVEV (reference sequence). The CDR3 spans 18 residues. CDR3: CASSLSDREILSGNTIYF. The CDR3, as DNA: TGTGCCAGCAGTTTATCGGACAGGGAGATTTTGTCTGGAAACACCATATATTTT.

The V and J genes are TRBV2 and TRBJ1-1, with D maybe TRBD1 (5 bases). The CDR3 has 15 residues. Germline CDR1 SNHLY, CDR2 FYNNEI. V lost 6 bases to trimming and J lost 1 base, with 15 bases between them. The CDR3 bases are TGTGCCAGCAGAGGACTCCAGGGCTCGAACACTGAAGCTTTCTTT. Amino acids: CASRGLQGSNTEAFF.